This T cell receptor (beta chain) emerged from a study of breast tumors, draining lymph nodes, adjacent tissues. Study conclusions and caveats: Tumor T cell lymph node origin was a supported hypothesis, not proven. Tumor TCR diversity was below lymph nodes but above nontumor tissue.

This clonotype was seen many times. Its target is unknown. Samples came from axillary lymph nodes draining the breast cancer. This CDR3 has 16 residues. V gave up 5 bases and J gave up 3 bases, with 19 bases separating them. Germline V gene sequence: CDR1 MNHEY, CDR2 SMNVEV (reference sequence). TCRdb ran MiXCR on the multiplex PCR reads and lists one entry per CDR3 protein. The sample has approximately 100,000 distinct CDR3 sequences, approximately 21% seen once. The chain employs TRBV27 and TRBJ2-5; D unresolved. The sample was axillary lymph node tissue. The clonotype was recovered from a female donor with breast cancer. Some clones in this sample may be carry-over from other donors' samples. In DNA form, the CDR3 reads TGTGCCAGCAGTCCACGACGGAGCAGATTCGAAGAGACCCAGTACTTC. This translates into CASSPRRSRFEETQYF.